The clone carrying this T cell receptor beta chain was detected only a few times. Its antigen is undetermined. This sample is part of a study of post-analysis software for immune sequencing data. As for the study in general: The disease courses covered relapsing-remitting, secondary progressive and progressive-relapsing multiple sclerosis. General study results and limits: Co-batched samples clustered tightly together by F measure. Compared with controls, patients had more of roughly 5 TRBV segments, including TRBV5-6, TRBV5-1 and TRBV20-1. Comparison with controls showed significantly lower normalized Chao1 diversity in multiple sclerosis patients.

Unique molecular identifiers were carried by the TCR beta cDNA libraries. With about 0.95 to 11 million T cells as the source, hundreds of thousands of cDNA molecules resulted. TCRdb independently ran MiXCR on the PCR reads; one entry per CDR3 protein. The data show approximately 180,000 distinct CDR3 sequences, about 32% seen once. Trimming at V came to 4 bases and at J to 15 bases, leaving 8 bases not matched to a gene. Germline V gene data show CDR1 as SGHRS and CDR2 as YFSETQ. The CDR3 covers 13 residues. The chain has TRBV5-1 and TRBJ2-1, with TRBD2 matching over 12 bases. The receptor comes from a girl under 18 with multiple sclerosis. Material: blood. The CDR3 sequence: CASSPGTSGLGFF. The CDR3 DNA follows: TGCGCCAGCAGCCCCGGGACTAGCGGGTTGGGGTTCTTC.